This T cell receptor beta chain was retrieved from a study of T cells in Graves' hyperthyroidism and ophthalmopathy. TCR beta CDR3 regions were amplified from RNA transcripts. A set of HTBI primers served as the primers for a first-round RT-PCR of the TCR CDR3. TCRdb recomputed calls from the multiplex PCR reads with MiXCR, one row per CDR3 protein. The sample has 660,000 or so distinct CDR3 sequences, more than 20% seen once. Germline values: CDR1 SGHAT, CDR2 FQNNGV. CDR3 length equals 17 residues. V was pared by 5 bases and J by 3 bases, with 16 bases of the junction left unmatched. This clonotype was seen a handful of times. The antigen remains undetermined. The study included ophthalmopathy patients with Clinical Activity Score at least 3, NOSPECS grade at least 4 and duration under 3 months. Study-wide points: Most thyroid clonotypes with frequency above 0.001 were detected in blood. Ophthalmopathy was distinguished from stable hyperthyroidism by 13 V-J signatures.

V is TRBV11-2 and J is TRBJ2-7; 7 bases fit TRBD1. This TCR was sampled from a man aged 25-45 years with Graves' ophthalmopathy. Sequencing used blood. The DNA of the CDR3 is TGTGCCAGCAGCGAAACAGGGGTCCGATTGACGGGCTACGAGCAGTACTTC. Protein sequence: CASSETGVRLTGYEQYF.